Listed here are 7 T cell receptor beta chains from one sample, sequenced in a study of cytomegalovirus exposure and HLA in healthy donors. The PCR contained 60 Vbeta and 13 Jbeta primers. TCRdb keeps only in-frame clones here, not all; method: immunoSEQ multiplex PCR. In the table there are under 200,000 clones, over 70% of which are singletons. Sample: PBMCs. The receptors originated from a male donor in good health and CMV-seropositive.

The chain joins TRBV11-2 to TRBJ1-1; no reliable D call. CDR1 is SGHAT, CDR2 FQNNGV, per germline. The V end was cut by 4 bases, the J end by 6 bases, with 9 bases between. CDR3 size: 12 residues. The CDR3: CASSSLDSEAFF. The CDR3 DNA follows: TGTGCCAGCAGCTCCCTTGACTCTGAAGCTTTCTTT.

The count of this clone is one. The J gene is TRBJ2-1, the V gene TRBV25-1; D unresolved. Germline CDR1 MGHDK, CDR2 SYGVNS. The CDR3 consists of 13 residues. V lost 0 bases and J 11 bases, leaving 11 bases between the germline ends. This CDR3 reads CASSEYQARQQFF. The CDR3 nucleotides read TGTGCCAGCAGTGAATATCAGGCCAGGCAGCAGTTCTTC.

The chain joins TRBV27 to TRBJ1-2; 11 bases map to TRBD1. V shed 10 bases and J 7 bases; nucleotides not matched to a gene: 11. There are 14 residues in the CDR3. From germline, CDR1 is MNHEY and CDR2 SMNVEV (reference sequence). CDR3 sequence reads: CATQPGQGVGGYTF. The CDR3 DNA is TGTGCCACCCAACCGGGACAGGGGGTTGGTGGCTACACCTTC.

The chain joins TRBV4-3 to TRBJ2-1, with unresolved D. V shed 0 bases and J shed 8 bases, with 11 bases lying between them. Germline V gene lookup returns CDR1 LGHNA and CDR2 YSLEER. The CDR3 has 14 amino acids. The CDR3 sequence: CASSQDPRTDEQFF. CDR3 in DNA: TGCGCCAGCAGCCAAGATCCGAGAACTGATGAGCAGTTCTTC.

The chain joins TRBV4-1 to TRBJ2-7, with TRBD1 matching 10 bases. V was clipped by 4 bases and J by 4 bases; unmatched bases: 13. CDR1 is MGHRA and CDR2 is YSYEKL in the germline V gene. The CDR3 is 17 residues long. The CDR3 bases are TGCGCCAGCAGCCGCCAAATGAAGGGACAGGGGTTTTACGAGCAGTACTTC. It yields the protein CASSRQMKGQGFYEQYF.

This clone was observed a few times. This sequence joins TRBV6-6 and TRBJ1-3; the D is unclear. This CDR3 region has 12 residues. In germline, CDR1 is MNHNY, CDR2 SVGAGI (reference sequence). V was shortened by 7 bases and J by 7 bases, with 11 bases between the two germline ends. CDR3 DNA sequence: TGTGCCAGCAACAGCAATGGGAACACCATATATTTT. The encoded protein is CASNSNGNTIYF.

This clone has a single count. J is TRBJ2-5 and V is TRBV6-1; D is possibly TRBD2 (6 bases). The V and J ends lost 3 bases and 2 bases respectively, with 10 bases between them. CDR1 is MNHNS, CDR2 SASEGT, per germline. This CDR3 spans 14 amino acids. The CDR3 nucleotides are TGTGCCAGCAGTGATGGCGGGGATCAAGAGACCCAGTACTTC. It is translated as CASSDGGDQETQYF.